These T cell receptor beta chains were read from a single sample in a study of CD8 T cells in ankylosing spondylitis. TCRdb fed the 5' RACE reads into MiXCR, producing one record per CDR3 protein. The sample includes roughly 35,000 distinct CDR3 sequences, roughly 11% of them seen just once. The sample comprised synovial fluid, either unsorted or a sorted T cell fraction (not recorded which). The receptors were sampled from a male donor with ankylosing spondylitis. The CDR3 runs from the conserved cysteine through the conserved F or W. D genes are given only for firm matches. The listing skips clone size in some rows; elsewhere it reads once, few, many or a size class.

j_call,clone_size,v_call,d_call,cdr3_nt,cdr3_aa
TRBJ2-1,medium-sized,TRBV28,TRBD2,TGTGCCAGCAGTACCGGTACTAGCGGGAGGCCTACCTACAATGAGCAGTTCTTC,CASSTGTSGRPTYNEQFF
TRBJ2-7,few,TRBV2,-,TGTGCCAGCAGTTTCGGCGTCGAGCAGTACTTC,CASSFGVEQYF
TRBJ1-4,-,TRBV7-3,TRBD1,TGTGCCAGCAGCGCCACGGGACAGGGGAATGAAAAACTGTTTTTT,CASSATGQGNEKLFF
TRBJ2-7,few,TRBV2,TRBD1,TGTGCCAGCCGACCTGGACAGGCCCCTTACGAGCAGTACTTC,CASRPGQAPYEQYF
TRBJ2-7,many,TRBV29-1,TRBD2,TGCAGCGTTGAAGTTGTGACTAGCGGAAGATACGAGCAGTACTTC,CSVEVVTSGRYEQYF
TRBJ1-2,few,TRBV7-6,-,TGTGCCAGCAGCTTAGATTCAGGGCCCTATGGCTACACCTTC,CASSLDSGPYGYTF
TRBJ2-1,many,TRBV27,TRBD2,TGTGCCAGCAGTTTTCTTGCGGGAGTCTACAATGAGCAGTTCTTC,CASSFLAGVYNEQFF
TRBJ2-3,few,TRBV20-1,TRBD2,TGCAGTGCCCTCAGCGGGAGTGGGAGAGGGGACACAGATACGCAGTATTTT,CSALSGSGRGDTDTQYF
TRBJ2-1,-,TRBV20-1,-,TGCAGCCCAGTGGCTACCGAGGCAGAACTTTACAATGAGCAGTTCTTC,CSPVATEAELYNEQFF
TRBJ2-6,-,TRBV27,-,TGTGCCAGCAGTAACTTTCCCGGGGCCAACGTCCTGACTTTC,CASSNFPGANVLTF
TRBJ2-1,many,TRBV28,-,TGTGCCAGCAGTTTTGTTTCCGGGATGGAAGAGTTCTTC,CASSFVSGMEEFF
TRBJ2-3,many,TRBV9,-,TGTGCCAGCAGCGATCAGGGTAGCACAGATACGCAGTATTTT,CASSDQGSTDTQYF
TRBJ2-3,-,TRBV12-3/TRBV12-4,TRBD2,TGTGCCAGCAGTTGGCCCACTAGCGGGATAGGCACAGATACGCAGTATTTT,CASSWPTSGIGTDTQYF
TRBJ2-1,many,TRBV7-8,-,TGTGCCAGCAGCTTAGGGGACGGATGGTTCAATGAGCAGTTCTTC,CASSLGDGWFNEQFF
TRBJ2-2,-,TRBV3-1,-,TGTGCCAGCAGCCAAGAGATCCCGGGCACCGGGGAGCTGTTTTTT,CASSQEIPGTGELFF
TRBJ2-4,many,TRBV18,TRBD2,TGTGCCAGCTCACCGCCTAGCGGGTGGCGGCCCAAAAACATTCAGTACTTC,CASSPPSGWRPKNIQYF
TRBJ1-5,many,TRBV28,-,TGTGCCAGCAGTTTTACACAGGTAATTCATCAGCCCCAGCATTTT,CASSFTQVIHQPQHF
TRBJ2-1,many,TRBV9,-,TGTGCCAGCAGCGTAACTAGTCAAGGGGAGCAGTTCTTC,CASSVTSQGEQFF
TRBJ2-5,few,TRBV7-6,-,TGTGCCAGCAGCTTTAGGGTTGGAGAGACCCAGTACTTC,CASSFRVGETQYF
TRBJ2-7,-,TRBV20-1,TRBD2,TGCAGTGCTAGACCTCTGCGAGCGGGGAAAGGCGAGCAGTACTTC,CSARPLRAGKGEQYF
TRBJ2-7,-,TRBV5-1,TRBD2,TGCGCCAGCAGCTTGGCGGGGGTAGCGGGAGGGCCTATTCACGAGCAGTACTTC,CASSLAGVAGGPIHEQYF
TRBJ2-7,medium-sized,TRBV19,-,TGTGCCAGTAGTATTGGGGCCGATGCGCAGTACTTC,CASSIGADAQYF
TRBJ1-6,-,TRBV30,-,TGTGCCTCCGGGGGATCTTATTCACCCCTCCACTTT,CASGGSYSPLHF
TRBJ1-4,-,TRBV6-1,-,TGTGCCAGCAGGACTATAAGAGGGGGGACAACTAATGAAAAACTGTTTTTT,CASRTIRGGTTNEKLFF
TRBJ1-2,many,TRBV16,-,TGTGCCAGCAGCCAATCCGCAGGCGAGCGCTACACCTTC,CASSQSAGERYTF
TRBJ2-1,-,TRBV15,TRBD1,TGTGCCACCAGCAGAGAACGACAGGGCAATGAGCAGTTCTTC,CATSRERQGNEQFF
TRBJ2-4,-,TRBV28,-,TGTGCCATCCGGGAAATAGCCAAAAACATTCAGTACTTC,CAIREIAKNIQYF
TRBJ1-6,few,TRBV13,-,TGTGCCAGCAGCAGGGGCGATAATTCACCCCTCCACTTT,CASSRGDNSPLHF
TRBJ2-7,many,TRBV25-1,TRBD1,TGTGCCAGCGACAGGGGCTACGAGCAGTACTTC,CASDRGYEQYF
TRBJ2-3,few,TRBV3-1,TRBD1,TGTGCCAGCAGCCTTGGACAGGGATTCACAGATACGCAGTATTTT,CASSLGQGFTDTQYF
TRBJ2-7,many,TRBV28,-,TGTGCCAGCAGTAGGATCTACGAGCAGTACTTC,CASSRIYEQYF
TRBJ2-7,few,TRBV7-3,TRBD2,TGTGCCAGCAGCTTAACGGGAGCGGGAGGCTACGAGCAGTACTTC,CASSLTGAGGYEQYF
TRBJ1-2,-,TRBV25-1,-,TGTGCCAGCAGTGACTCCTTGGGCTATGGCGGCTACACCTTC,CASSDSLGYGGYTF
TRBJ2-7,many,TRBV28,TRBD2,TGTGCCAGCAGTTCTAGCGGGAACTACGAGCAGTACTTC,CASSSSGNYEQYF
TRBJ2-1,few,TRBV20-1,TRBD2,TGCAGTGCTAAGACTAGCGGGAGGGGGAGCTCCTACAATGAGCAGTTCTTC,CSAKTSGRGSSYNEQFF
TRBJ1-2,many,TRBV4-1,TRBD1,TGCGCCAGCAGCCCGGACAGGGGGCACAGCTACACCTTC,CASSPDRGHSYTF
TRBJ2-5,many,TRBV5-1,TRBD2,TGCGCCAGCAGCTTGGCCCCCCTAGCGGGAGAAGGAGAGACCCAGTACTTC,CASSLAPLAGEGETQYF
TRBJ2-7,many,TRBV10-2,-,TGCGCCAGCACTACCCTACCTAGGGCTGGCGAGCAGTACTTC,CASTTLPRAGEQYF
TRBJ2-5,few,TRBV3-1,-,TGTGCCAGCAGCCGGGGGGTTTGGGAGACCCAGTACTTC,CASSRGVWETQYF
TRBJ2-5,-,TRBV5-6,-,TGTGCCAGCAGCTTGCTGGGAAACGTGGAGACCCAGTACTTC,CASSLLGNVETQYF
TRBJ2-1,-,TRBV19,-,TGTGCCAGTGGTTCCTGGCTCTTTGATGAGCAGTTCTTC,CASGSWLFDEQFF
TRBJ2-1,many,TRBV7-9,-,TGTGCCAGCACCTTTGGGCAGGGCCGCTCCTACAATGAGCAGTTCTTC,CASTFGQGRSYNEQFF
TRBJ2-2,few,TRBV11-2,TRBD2,TGTGCCAGCAGCGGGGGGGGCCAGCGGGAGCGAAACACCGGGGAGCTGTTTTTT,CASSGGGQRERNTGELFF
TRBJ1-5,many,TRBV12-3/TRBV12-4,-,TGTGCCAGCAGTTTAGGTGGGGACAATCAGCCCCAGCATTTT,CASSLGGDNQPQHF
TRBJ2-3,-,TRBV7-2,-,TGTGCCACCCGCCTCGGGCGGAGGAGCACAGATACGCAGTATTTT,CATRLGRRSTDTQYF
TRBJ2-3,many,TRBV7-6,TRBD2,TGTGCCAGCAGGGAACTAGCGGGAGTAGCGGATACGCAGTATTTT,CASRELAGVADTQYF
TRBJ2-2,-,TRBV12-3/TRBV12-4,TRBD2,TGTGCCAGCAGTTGGGGACTAGCGGGAGGGCAGAACACCGGGGAGCTGTTTTTT,CASSWGLAGGQNTGELFF
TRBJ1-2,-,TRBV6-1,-,TGTGCCAGCAGCCAAGCAGGGTACTATGGCTACACCTTC,CASSQAGYYGYTF
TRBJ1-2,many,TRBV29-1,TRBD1,TGCAGCGTAGAGGACAGGGTTGTTGAGGGCTACACCTTC,CSVEDRVVEGYTF
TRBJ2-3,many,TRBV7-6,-,TGTGCCAGCAGCTTAGTTGGAGAGACAGATACGCAGTATTTT,CASSLVGETDTQYF
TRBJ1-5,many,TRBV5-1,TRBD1,TGCGCCAGCAGCCCCAGGACAGGGGAAGGACAGCCCCAGCATTTT,CASSPRTGEGQPQHF
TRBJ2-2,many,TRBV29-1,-,TGCAGCGCGGGGACAGTAACTAGCGGGAACACCGGGGAGCTGTTTTTT,CSAGTVTSGNTGELFF
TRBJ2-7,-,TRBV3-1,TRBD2,TGTGCCAGCAGCCAAGATAAGGCTAGCGGGAGCTACGAGCAGTACTTC,CASSQDKASGSYEQYF